Reported below is one T cell receptor beta chain. The source of the sample is a study of blood T cell repertoires in COVID-19. Study at large: COVID-19 samples from acute and convalescent phases originated in the United States, Italy and Spain. PBMCs, B-cell-depleted T cells, or T cells provided the cDNA or gDNA that made up the material.

Assay: immunoSEQ multiplex PCR; the TCRdb copy retains only in-frame clones and omits some. This table holds under 150,000 clones, over 65% found once. CDR1 is SNHLY, CDR2 FYNNEI, per germline. CDR3 size: 11 residues. V was pared by 5 bases and J by 7 bases, with 6 bases between. The TCR was taken from a middle-aged woman with acute or convalescent COVID-19. The chain recombines TRBV2 with TRBJ2-1; D remains ambiguous. Source material: peripheral blood. CDR3 sequence reads: CASSYSNEQFF. Here the CDR3 DNA reads TGTGCCAGCAGTTATAGTAATGAGCAGTTCTTC.